This T cell receptor beta chain was recovered during a study of T cell responses to AZD1222 COVID-19 vaccine. Study results and limitations: Spike regions recognized by vaccine-associated CD4 TCRs spanned the protein, led by 160-218 and 743-854. White British people made up most donors, females outnumbered males, and clonal diversity was possibly underestimated.

As for this clone: What it recognizes is unknown.

TCRdb's copy holds only in-frame clones and misses some; the assay was immunoSEQ multiplex PCR. Here the sample spans 150,000 or so clones, 90% to 95% being singletons. The CDR3 runs 13 residues. V lost 5 bases and J lost 6, with 11 bases in between. Germline CDR1 reads SGHDN; CDR2 reads FVKESK. Specimen: peripheral blood, collected on day 0 of AZD1222 vaccination. This TCR derives from an adult in good health. V and J are TRBV14 and TRBJ1-5; TRBD1 might be the D (5 bases). CDR3 sequence reads: CASSKGLSQPQHF. The CDR3 region has the DNA TGTGCCAGCAGCAAGGGGTTGTCTCAGCCCCAGCATTTT.